The 14 T cell receptor beta chains below were found in one sample sequenced in a study of identifying expanded T cells in peripheral blood. Clones were sequenced by immunoSEQ multiplex PCR, and TCRdb holds only the in-frame ones, with some missing. The table has about 130,000 clones, 65% to 90% seen once. Sequencing was performed on blood. The origin of the receptors is a person aged 18-69 years in good health.

The V call is TRBV19, the J call TRBJ1-1, with no clear D. Germline lookup yields CDR1 LNHDA and CDR2 SQIVND (reference sequence). The length of the CDR3 is 11 residues. V was pared by 8 bases and J by 7 bases, with 11 bases between. Here the CDR3 DNA reads TGTGCCAGTTCAGGCGGTAGTGAAGCTTTCTTT. This encodes CASSGGSEAFF.

CDR3 sequence: CASSGQRVEQFF. CDR3 in DNA: TGTGCCAGCAGTGGACAAAGAGTAGAGCAGTTCTTC. This chain joins TRBV6-1 and TRBJ2-1, with no clear D. Germline assignment: CDR1 MNHNS and CDR2 SASEGT. The CDR3 has 12 residues. The V gene lost 4 bases and the J gene lost 10 bases, with 11 bases spanning the gap.

The chain carries TRBV5-1 and TRBJ2-1, with 12 bases identical to TRBD2. Germline CDR1 reads SGHRS; CDR2 reads YFSETQ. This CDR3 spans 15 amino acids. J lost 10 bases, V lost 4 bases, and 9 bases had no gene match. The CDR3 DNA follows: TGCGCCAGCAGCCAGGCTAGCGGGGGGGCTAGGGAGCAGTTCTTC. Protein sequence: CASSQASGGAREQFF. Using reference TRBV5-1 and TRBJ2-1 for the parts outside the CDR3, the full variable domain is KAGVTQTPRYLIKTRGQQVTLSCSPISGHRSVSWYQQTPGQGLQFLFEYFSETQRNKGNFPGRFSGRQFSNSRSEMNVSTLELGDSALYLCASSQASGGAREQFFGPGTRLTVL.

The chain links TRBV19 to TRBJ1-2; perhaps TRBD1 as D (6 bases). Trimming left V 8 bases short and J 2 bases short, with 15 bases between. Germline CDR1 is LNHDA and CDR2 is SQIVND (reference sequence). The CDR3 loop spans 14 amino acids. The CDR3 reads CASRLGGANYGYTF. The CDR3 DNA sequence: TGTGCCAGTCGGTTAGGGGGGGCGAACTATGGCTACACCTTC.

The sample holds a few counts of this clone. CDR3 sequence (DNA): TGTGCCAGCAGGGCCCAGGGTTCTGGAAACACCATATATTTT. Its translation: CASRAQGSGNTIYF. The chain links TRBV6-1 to TRBJ1-3; possibly TRBD1 for D (5 bases). Per germline, CDR1 MNHNS and CDR2 SASEGT. CDR3 size: 14 residues. The V gene lost 6 bases and the J gene lost 1 base, with 10 bases spanning the gap.

This clone has only one observation. V usage is TRBV7-8 and J usage is TRBJ2-1, with 9 bases identical to TRBD1. Germline CDR1 and CDR2: SGHVS and FQNEAQ. The CDR3 has 14 residues. Trimming at V came to 5 bases and at J to 13 bases, leaving 12 bases not matched to a gene. The CDR3 bases are TGTGCCAGCAGCCCCCAAAGGGGACAGGGTAGTCAGTTCTTC. Its translation: CASSPQRGQGSQFF.

V usage is TRBV19 and J usage is TRBJ2-7; D might be TRBD1 or TRBD2, each matching 5 bases. The length of the CDR3 is 15 residues. V lost 5 bases and J lost 1, with 15 bases in between. Germline loops: CDR1 LNHDA, CDR2 SQIVND (reference sequence). CDR3 sequence reads: CASSRDRGGSYEQYF. The CDR3 DNA reads TGTGCCAGTAGTCGGGACCGAGGTGGGTCCTACGAGCAGTACTTC.

This chain links TRBV5-1 with TRBJ1-6; 12 bases are a match to TRBD1. The V and J ends lost 4 bases and 10 bases, in that order; junction bases with no gene match: 9. The CDR3 has 16 residues. The germline V gene encodes CDR1 SGHRS and CDR2 YFSETQ. CDR3 protein: CASSPGGTGGRSPLHF. The CDR3 nucleotides read TGCGCCAGCAGCCCCGGCGGGACAGGGGGCCGGTCACCCCTCCACTTT.

The chain carries TRBV29-1 and TRBJ1-6; no clear D. V lost 0 bases and J lost 9, with 6 bases in between. CDR1 SQVTM and CDR2 ANQGSEA come from the germline V gene. The CDR3 is 12 residues long. The CDR3 DNA reads as TGCAGCGTTGAAGATGAGGGTTCACCCCTCCACTTT. This encodes CSVEDEGSPLHF.

V gene TRBV7-9 combines with J gene TRBJ2-1; D not certain. Germline values: CDR1 SEHNR, CDR2 FQNEAQ (reference sequence). V was trimmed by 4 bases and J by 5 bases, leaving 9 bases between them. This CDR3 is built from 13 residues. The CDR3 DNA is TGTGCCAGCAGCTCATATGGGCACAATGAGCAGTTCTTC. Protein product: CASSSYGHNEQFF.

The gene calls are TRBV5-1 and TRBJ2-7; TRBD2 matches 12 bases. Germline trimming cut 4 bases from V and 3 bases from J; bases unmatched to any gene: 2. The V gene's germline CDR1 is SGHRS and CDR2 YFSETQ. The CDR3 sequence is 14 residues long. CDR3 in DNA: TGCGCCAGCAGCAGGACTAGCGGGAACTACGAGCAGTACTTC. Translated: CASSRTSGNYEQYF. Using reference TRBV5-1 and TRBJ2-7 for the parts outside the CDR3, the full variable domain is KAGVTQTPRYLIKTRGQQVTLSCSPISGHRSVSWYQQTPGQGLQFLFEYFSETQRNKGNFPGRFSGRQFSNSRSEMNVSTLELGDSALYLCASSRTSGNYEQYFGPGTRLTVT.

The rearrangement uses TRBV5-6 and TRBJ1-2; D not certain. V dropped 2 bases and J dropped 0 bases, with 8 bases sitting between them. The CDR3 is made up of 14 amino acids. Germline values: CDR1 SGHDT, CDR2 YYEEEE. The CDR3 nucleotides read TGTGCCAGCAGCTTCCTGTTAGCTAACTATGGCTACACCTTC. It encodes CASSFLLANYGYTF.

The chain links TRBV7-2 to TRBJ1-5; 7 positions match TRBD1. Germline assignment: CDR1 SGHTA and CDR2 FQGNSA. There are 17 residues in the CDR3. Losses at the gene ends were 2 bases for V and 1 base for J; bases not matched to a gene: 8. The DNA of the CDR3 is TGTGCCAGCAGCTTATTTCTCCCAGGGGGAAGCAATCAGCCCCAGCATTTT. This gives the protein CASSLFLPGGSNQPQHF.

This rearrangement joins TRBV5-4 to TRBJ2-3; 9 bases fit TRBD2. The CDR3 covers 15 residues. Per germline, CDR1 SGHNT and CDR2 YYREEE (reference sequence). The J segment lost 1 base and the V segment lost 2 bases, leaving 2 bases of the junction unmatched. CDR3 region: CASSFASGGTDTQYF. For the CDR3, the DNA is TGTGCCAGCAGCTTCGCTAGCGGGGGCACAGATACGCAGTATTTT.